A single T cell receptor beta chain is shown here with its context. V shed 8 bases and J 2 bases; nucleotides not matched to a gene: 12. The germline V gene has CDR1 MDHEN and CDR2 SYDVKM. This CDR3 is 17 amino acids long. These data come from a study of radiotherapy plus CTLA-4 blockade in lung cancer. The method was immunoSEQ multiplex PCR; TCRdb's version includes in-frame clones alone and lacks a portion of them. The profile shows 56,000 or so clones, under 85% of them singletons. This TCR was sampled from a human donor with non-small cell lung cancer who had a partial response to radiotherapy plus ipilimumab. The specimen comprised peripheral blood, sampled from a patient treated with radiotherapy plus ipilimumab. The chain links TRBV28 to TRBJ2-6, with 7 bases identical to TRBD1. CDR3 sequence reads: CASRSAGGPTGANVLTF. DNA for the CDR3: TGTGCCAGCCGGTCCGCAGGGGGTCCCACTGGGGCCAACGTCCTGACTTTC.